The TCR beta chain described here comes from a study of identical twins. Study conclusions and caveats: Zero-insertion findings could be partly confounded by invariant cells (MAIT and iNKT cells).

Germline V gives CDR1 LGHDT, CDR2 YNNKEL (reference sequence). V shed 1 base and J shed 5 bases, with 9 bases lying between them. The CDR3 loop spans 13 amino acids. This clonotype was seen more than once but under ten times. Its cognate antigen is unknown. After template switching added a universal primer site, the resulting cDNA carried unique molecular identifiers. TCRdb re-called the 5' RACE reads through MiXCR, storing one row per CDR3 protein. The data hold a few hundred thousand distinct CDR3 sequences, with 13% to 15% observed a single time. The same data also went into a second study, on yellow fever vaccine responses in identical twins. That study reports: Twins' vaccine T cell responses were reported to seem partly convergent and partly personalized.

This receptor was obtained from a woman aged 18 to 35 in good health. V gene TRBV3-1 combines with J gene TRBJ2-7, with D uncertain. Specimen: CD4+ T cells sorted from blood. The CDR3 is CASSQVEGHEQYF. The CDR3 DNA reads as TGTGCCAGCAGCCAAGTTGAAGGGCACGAGCAGTACTTC.